Presented here are 27 T cell receptor beta chains from one specimen sequenced in a study of blood T cell repertoires in COVID-19. Measured with immunoSEQ multiplex PCR; TCRdb has only the in-frame clones, and not every one. Among tens of thousands of clones listed, roughly 90% were seen once. Sequencing used peripheral blood. The receptors shown here come from a man aged 50 or older with active COVID-19.

This chain links TRBV7-9 with TRBJ1-1; tentatively, D is TRBD1 (5 bases). Germline V lookup: CDR1 SEHNR, CDR2 FQNEAQ (reference sequence). The CDR3 spans 14 residues. V shed 2 bases and J shed 5 bases, with 12 bases lying between them. The CDR3 sequence: CASSLLQGGTEAFF. The CDR3 DNA follows: TGTGCCAGCAGCTTACTGCAGGGAGGTACTGAAGCTTTCTTT.

The count of this clone is one. The V call is TRBV5-1, the J call TRBJ2-5; D unclear. The germline V gene encodes CDR1 SGHRS and CDR2 YFSETQ. The CDR3 runs 13 residues. V was pared by 2 bases and J by 2 bases, with 7 bases between. For the CDR3, the DNA is TGCGCCAGCAGCTTCAATACACAAGAGACCCAGTACTTC. It codes for CASSFNTQETQYF. Full variable domain (missing parts from reference TRBV5-1 and TRBJ2-5): KAGVTQTPRYLIKTRGQQVTLSCSPISGHRSVSWYQQTPGQGLQFLFEYFSETQRNKGNFPGRFSGRQFSNSRSEMNVSTLELGDSALYLCASSFNTQETQYFGPGTRLLVL.

In nucleotides, the CDR3 is TGTGCCACAAACAGGGGGACCTACAATGAGCAGTTCTTC. Translated, it gives CATNRGTYNEQFF. This rearrangement joins TRBV30 to TRBJ2-1; 8 bases are shared with TRBD1. The CDR3 consists of 13 residues. Germline V lookup: CDR1 GTSNPN, CDR2 SVGIG (reference sequence). J was trimmed by 2 bases and V by 8 bases; bases with no gene match: 5.

CDR3 residues: CASSPRRSHYGYTF. CDR3 DNA: TGTGCCAGCAGCCCAAGGAGGAGCCACTATGGCTACACCTTC. This chain uses TRBV7-9 with TRBJ1-2; D unclear. The CDR3 length is 14 residues. Trimming stripped 5 bases from V and 3 bases from J, with 13 bases between. Germline V CDR1 and CDR2: SEHNR, FQNEAQ (reference sequence). Drawing the rest from reference TRBV7-9 and TRBJ1-2, the complete variable domain is DTGVSQNPRHKITKRGQNVTFRCDPISEHNRLYWYRQTLGQGPEFLTYFQNEAQLEKSRLLSDRFSAERPKGSFSTLEIQRTEQGDSAMYLCASSPRRSHYGYTFGSGTRLTVV.

The chain couples TRBV23-1 to TRBJ1-5, with D tentatively TRBD1 (5 bases). TRBV23-1 is assigned to the ORF class and has an uncertain function. There are 18 residues in the CDR3. V lost 3 bases, J lost 6 bases, and 24 bases lay in between. The CDR3 here is CASSHQRRREGRRQPQHF. Written as DNA, the CDR3 is TGCGCCAGCAGTCACCAGAGAAGACGGGAGGGGAGGCGTCAGCCCCAGCATTTT.

The CDR3 protein is CASSLRKGNGETQYF. The CDR3 nucleotides read TGTGCCAGCAGCCTCAGGAAGGGGAACGGAGAGACCCAGTACTTC. The chain is built from TRBV5-4 and TRBJ2-5, with D possibly being TRBD1 (5 bases). Germline lookup yields CDR1 SGHNT and CDR2 YYREEE (reference sequence). Trimming cost V 4 bases and J 4 bases, with 17 bases left between them. This CDR3 has 15 amino acids.

J is TRBJ2-3 and V is TRBV18; 13 bases are shared with TRBD2. This CDR3 has 16 amino acids. Germline CDR1 KGHSH, CDR2 LQKENI. Trimming took 2 bases from V and 2 from J; bases not matched to a gene: 1. In nucleotides, the CDR3 is TGTGCCAGCTCACCAGGGACTAGCGGGGTCACAGATACGCAGTATTTT. Residues: CASSPGTSGVTDTQYF.

The chain has TRBV2 and TRBJ2-2; D is perhaps TRBD1 (5 bases). Deletions cut 11 bases from V and 4 bases from J, with 17 bases between. This CDR3 is built from 14 residues. Germline CDR1 is SNHLY and CDR2 is FYNNEI. This CDR3 reads CAGTPRVFTGELFF. CDR3 sequence (DNA): TGTGCCGGTACACCCAGGGTATTCACCGGGGAGCTGTTTTTT.

This clone was detected a few times. The CDR3 here is CASSEGSFSNTIYF. The CDR3 bases are TGCGCCAGCAGCGAGGGATCTTTCTCAAACACCATATATTTT. This rearrangement joins TRBV5-1 to TRBJ1-3; D unclear. The CDR3 spans 14 residues. Per the germline V gene, CDR1 is SGHRS and CDR2 is YFSETQ. Deletions cut 4 bases from V and 6 bases from J, with 14 bases between. The variable domain in full, with the rest retrieved from reference TRBV5-1 and TRBJ1-3, is KAGVTQTPRYLIKTRGQQVTLSCSPISGHRSVSWYQQTPGQGLQFLFEYFSETQRNKGNFPGRFSGRQFSNSRSEMNVSTLELGDSALYLCASSEGSFSNTIYFGEGSWLTVV.

The chain joins TRBV16 to TRBJ2-3; TRBD2 aligns across 11 bases. V shed 0 bases, J shed 1 base, and the junction held 6 bases outside the gene matches. CDR3 length: 18 amino acids. Germline loops: CDR1 KGHSY, CDR2 FQNENV. CDR3 protein: CASSQSLGTSGRTDTQYF. CDR3 DNA: TGTGCCAGCAGCCAATCTCTAGGGACTAGCGGCCGCACAGATACGCAGTATTTT.

The chain employs TRBV18 and TRBJ1-1; perhaps TRBD1 as D (6 bases). This CDR3 contains 13 residues. The V gene lost 2 bases and the J gene lost 11 bases, with 15 bases spanning the gap. From germline, CDR1 is KGHSH and CDR2 LQKENI. In DNA, the CDR3 is TGTGCCAGCTCACCATTAGGGGGAGGGGAGGCTTTCTTT. Amino acids: CASSPLGGGEAFF.

V usage is TRBV18 and J usage is TRBJ2-6, with 9 bases fitting TRBD1. The CDR3 consists of 16 residues. Germline V gene data show CDR1 as KGHSH and CDR2 as LQKENI. V lost 4 bases, J lost 2 bases, and 3 bases stayed unmatched. The CDR3 bases are TGTGCCAGCTCACGGGACAGGGTGGCTGGGGCCAACGTCCTGACTTTC. Its translation is CASSRDRVAGANVLTF.

The V and J genes are TRBV5-6 and TRBJ1-6; D is undetermined. From germline, CDR1 is SGHDT and CDR2 YYEEEE. V was cut by 0 bases and J by 12 bases, with 19 bases left in between. The CDR3 runs to 16 residues. CDR3 sequence: CASSLVAVGEHLPLHF. The CDR3 DNA is TGTGCCAGCAGCTTGGTGGCGGTCGGGGAGCATTTACCCCTCCACTTT.

This chain uses TRBV2 with TRBJ1-5; TRBD1 is a possible D gene (5 bases). V was clipped by 1 base and J by 2 bases, with 12 bases between them. The CDR3 loop spans 16 amino acids. The germline gives CDR1 SNHLY, CDR2 FYNNEI. The CDR3 sequence is CASSEGWGVGNQPQHF. DNA of the CDR3: TGTGCCAGCAGTGAAGGATGGGGGGTTGGCAATCAGCCCCAGCATTTT.

J is TRBJ2-5 and V is TRBV19; 8 bases are a match to TRBD2. This CDR3 comprises 14 residues. CDR1 and CDR2 (germline): LNHDA, SQIVND (reference sequence). Trimming removed 9 bases from V and 5 bases from J; junction bases left unmatched: 11. CDR3 residues: CASTPLAGGETQYF. The CDR3, as DNA: TGTGCCAGCACCCCTCTAGCGGGTGGGGAGACCCAGTACTTC.

This chain connects TRBV5-6 to TRBJ2-5; D perhaps matches TRBD2 (6 bases). CDR1 is SGHDT, CDR2 YYEEEE, per germline. The CDR3 is made up of 15 amino acids. Deletions cut 3 bases from V and 4 bases from J, with 16 bases between. CDR3: CASSSGLGVRETQYF. CDR3 nucleotides: TGTGCCAGCAGCTCGGGACTGGGGGTTCGAGAGACCCAGTACTTC.

This clone was found a few times. The chain recombines TRBV7-8 with TRBJ2-7; D unresolved. Trimming stripped 5 bases from V and 2 bases from J, with 4 bases between. The length of the CDR3 is 11 residues. Germline V gives CDR1 SGHVS, CDR2 FQNEAQ. The CDR3 coding sequence is TGTGCCAGCAGCGGAGCCTACGAGCAGTACTTC. Translating it yields CASSGAYEQYF.

The chain combines TRBV18 with TRBJ1-6; D not certain. The germline V gene has CDR1 KGHSH and CDR2 LQKENI. The length of the CDR3 is 15 residues. Trimming took off 6 bases at V and 7 bases at J, with 16 bases between the two ends. The chain's CDR3 is CASSPPRAGNSPLHF. In DNA, the CDR3 is TGTGCCAGCTCCCCGCCGCGGGCAGGCAATTCACCCCTCCACTTT.

V and J are TRBV24-1 and TRBJ2-1; 10 bases line up with TRBD2. The CDR3 consists of 16 residues. V gave up 4 bases and J gave up 6 bases; unmatched junction bases: 8. Germline V lookup: CDR1 KGHDR, CDR2 SFDVKD. The CDR3 sequence: CATSDPGLAKTNEQFF. The CDR3 region has the DNA TGTGCCACCAGTGACCCGGGACTAGCGAAAACCAATGAGCAGTTCTTC.

The genes are TRBV3-1 (or the pseudogene TRBV3-2) and TRBJ1-1; possible D gene TRBD1, 6 bases. Germline lookup yields CDR1 LGHDT and CDR2 YNNKEL (reference sequence). The V and J ends lost 6 bases and 5 bases respectively, with 13 bases between them. This CDR3 is built from 13 residues. The CDR3 DNA reads as TGTGCCAGCAGTCTCTTGGACAGAACTGAAGCTTTCTTT. Its translation: CASSLLDRTEAFF.

CDR3 nucleotide sequence: TGTGCCAGCAGCTTGGACGGGGTCTTCTACGAGCAGTACTTC. Protein: CASSLDGVFYEQYF. The genes are TRBV5-4 and TRBJ2-7, with D perhaps TRBD2 (5 bases). This CDR3 comprises 14 residues. Trimming removed 0 bases from V and 3 bases from J, with 10 bases in between. CDR1 SGHNT and CDR2 YYREEE come from the germline V gene (reference sequence).

The chain couples TRBV2 to TRBJ1-6; D unclear. The V gene's germline CDR1 is SNHLY and CDR2 FYNNEI. V lost 3 bases and J 13 bases, leaving 10 bases between the germline ends. The CDR3 is 12 amino acids. The CDR3 DNA sequence: TGTGCCAGCAGTGATGCCCTGCGGCCCCTCCACTTT. It specifies CASSDALRPLHF.

This rearrangement joins TRBV5-4 to TRBJ1-2, with TRBD1 as a possible D gene (5 bases). Germline lookup yields CDR1 SGHNT and CDR2 YYREEE (reference sequence). The length of the CDR3 is 14 residues. The V and J ends lost 0 bases and 1 base respectively, with 7 bases between them. The chain's CDR3 is CASSLAGNNYGYTF. CDR3 DNA sequence: TGTGCCAGCAGCTTGGCAGGGAATAACTATGGCTACACCTTC.

This chain uses TRBV7-2 with TRBJ1-5; D ambiguous. The germline gives CDR1 SGHTA, CDR2 FQGNSA. The length of the CDR3 is 13 residues. V gave up 1 base and J gave up 4 bases, with 5 bases separating them. DNA of the CDR3: TGTGCCAGCAGCTTAGGACTAAATCAGCCCCAGCATTTT. Its translation: CASSLGLNQPQHF.

The chain uses TRBV19 and TRBJ2-3, with 7 nucleotides matching TRBD1. The junction had 7 bases not matched to a gene; V was cut back by 4 bases and J by 3 bases. Per germline, CDR1 LNHDA and CDR2 SQIVND (reference sequence). The CDR3 length is 15 residues. This chain's CDR3 is CASSKRTGGTDTQYF. CDR3 bases: TGTGCCAGTAGTAAACGGACAGGAGGTACAGATACGCAGTATTTT.

This clone has only one observation. V usage is TRBV9 and J usage is TRBJ2-2, with TRBD2 as a possible D gene (6 bases). From germline, CDR1 is SGDLS and CDR2 YYNGEE. V was trimmed by 2 bases and J by 6 bases, leaving 11 bases between them. The CDR3 extends over 14 amino acids. CDR3 in DNA: TGTGCCAGCAGCGTCCGATCGGGGGCCGGGGAGCTGTTTTTT. Protein: CASSVRSGAGELFF.

A single count supports this clone. CDR3 protein: CAISAKNTGTDEQFF. CDR3 bases: TGTGCCATCAGTGCGAAAAACACAGGGACGGATGAGCAGTTCTTC. The chain links TRBV10-3 to TRBJ2-1, with D tentatively TRBD1 (6 bases). V was trimmed by 4 bases and J by 8 bases, leaving 18 bases between them. Germline lookup yields CDR1 ENHRY and CDR2 SYGVKD. The CDR3 spans 15 residues.